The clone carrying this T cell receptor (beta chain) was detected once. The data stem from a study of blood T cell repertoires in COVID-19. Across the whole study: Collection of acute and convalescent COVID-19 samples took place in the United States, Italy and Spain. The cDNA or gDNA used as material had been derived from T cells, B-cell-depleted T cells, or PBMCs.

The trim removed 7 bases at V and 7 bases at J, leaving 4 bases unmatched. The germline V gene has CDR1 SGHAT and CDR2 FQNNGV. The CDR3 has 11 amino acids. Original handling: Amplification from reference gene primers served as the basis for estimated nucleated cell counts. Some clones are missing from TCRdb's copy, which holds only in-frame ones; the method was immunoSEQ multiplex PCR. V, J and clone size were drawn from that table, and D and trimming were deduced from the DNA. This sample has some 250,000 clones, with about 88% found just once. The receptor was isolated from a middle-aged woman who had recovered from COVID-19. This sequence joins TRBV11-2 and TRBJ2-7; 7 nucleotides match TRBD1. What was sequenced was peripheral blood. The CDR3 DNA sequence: TGTGCCAGCACCCCGGACAGGGAGCAGTACTTC. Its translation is CASTPDREQYF.